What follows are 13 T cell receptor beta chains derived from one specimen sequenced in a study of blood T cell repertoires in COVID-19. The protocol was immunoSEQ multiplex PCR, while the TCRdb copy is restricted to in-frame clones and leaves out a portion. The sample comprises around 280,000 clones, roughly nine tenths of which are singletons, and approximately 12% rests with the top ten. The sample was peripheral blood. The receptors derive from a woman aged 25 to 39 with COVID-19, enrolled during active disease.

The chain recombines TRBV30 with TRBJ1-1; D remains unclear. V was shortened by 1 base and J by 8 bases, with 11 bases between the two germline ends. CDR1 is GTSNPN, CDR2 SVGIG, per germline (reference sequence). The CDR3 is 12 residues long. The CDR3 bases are TGTGCCTGGAGTGAAAACAGCTTAGAAGCTTTCTTT. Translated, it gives CAWSENSLEAFF.

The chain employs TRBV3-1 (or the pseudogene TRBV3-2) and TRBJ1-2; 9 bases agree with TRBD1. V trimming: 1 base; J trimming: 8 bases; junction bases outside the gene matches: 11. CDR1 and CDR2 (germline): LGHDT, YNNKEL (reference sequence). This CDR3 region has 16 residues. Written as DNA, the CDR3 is TGTGCCAGCAGCCAAGCAATAAACAGGGGGCGCGAAGGCTACACCTTC. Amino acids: CASSQAINRGREGYTF.

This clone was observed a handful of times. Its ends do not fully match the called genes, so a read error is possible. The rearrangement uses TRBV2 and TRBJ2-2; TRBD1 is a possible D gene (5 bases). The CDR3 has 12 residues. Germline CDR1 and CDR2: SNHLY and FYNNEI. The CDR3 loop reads CASSKGALRVVF. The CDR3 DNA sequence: TGTGCCAGCAGCAAAGGGGCCCTCCGGGTTGTTTTT.

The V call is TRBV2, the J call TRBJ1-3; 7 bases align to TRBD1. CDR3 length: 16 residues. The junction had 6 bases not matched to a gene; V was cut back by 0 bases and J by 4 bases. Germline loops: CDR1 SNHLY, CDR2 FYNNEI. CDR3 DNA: TGTGCCAGCAGTGAAGCCTGGAGGGGGCGAGGAAACACCATATATTTT. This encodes CASSEAWRGRGNTIYF.

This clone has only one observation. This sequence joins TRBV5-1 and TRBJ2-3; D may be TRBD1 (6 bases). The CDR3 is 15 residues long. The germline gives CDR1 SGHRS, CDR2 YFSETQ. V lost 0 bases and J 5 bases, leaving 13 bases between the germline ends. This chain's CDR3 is CASSLGQGNEDTQYF. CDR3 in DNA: TGCGCCAGCAGCTTGGGGCAGGGGAATGAAGATACGCAGTATTTT.

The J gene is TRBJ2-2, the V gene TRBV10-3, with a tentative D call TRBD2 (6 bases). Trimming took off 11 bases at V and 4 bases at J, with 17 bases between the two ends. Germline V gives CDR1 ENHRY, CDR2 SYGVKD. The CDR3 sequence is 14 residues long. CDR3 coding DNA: TGTGCCTCCCGACTAGTTGGAGGCACCGGGGAGCTGTTTTTT. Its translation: CASRLVGGTGELFF.

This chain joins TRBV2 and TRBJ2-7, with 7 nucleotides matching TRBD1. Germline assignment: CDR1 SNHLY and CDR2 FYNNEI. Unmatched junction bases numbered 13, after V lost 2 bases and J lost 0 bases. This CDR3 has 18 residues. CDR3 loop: CASSEIGDRHSFSYEQYF. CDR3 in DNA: TGTGCCAGCAGTGAAATAGGGGACAGACACTCTTTCTCCTACGAGCAGTACTTC.

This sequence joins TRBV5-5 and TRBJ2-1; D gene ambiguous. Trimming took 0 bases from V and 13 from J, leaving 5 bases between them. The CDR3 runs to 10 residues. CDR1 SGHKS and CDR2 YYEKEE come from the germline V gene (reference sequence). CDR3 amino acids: CASSLGEQFF. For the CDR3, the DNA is TGTGCCAGCAGCTTGGGAGAACAGTTCTTC. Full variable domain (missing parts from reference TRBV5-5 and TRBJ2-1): DAGVTQSPTHLIKTRGQQVTLRCSPISGHKSVSWYQQVLGQGPQFIFQYYEKEERGRGNFPDRFSARQFPNYSSELNVNALLLGDSALYLCASSLGEQFFGPGTRLTVL.

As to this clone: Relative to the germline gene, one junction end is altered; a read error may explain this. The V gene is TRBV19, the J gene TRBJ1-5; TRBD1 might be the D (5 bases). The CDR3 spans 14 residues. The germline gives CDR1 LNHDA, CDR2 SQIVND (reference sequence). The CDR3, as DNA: TGTGCTAGTACCCGGGGGTGGAGCAATCAGCCCCAGCATTTT. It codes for CASTRGWSNQPQHF. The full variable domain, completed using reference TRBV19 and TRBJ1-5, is DGGITQSPKYLFRKEGQNVTLSCEQNLNHDAMYWYRQDPGQGLRLIYYSQIVNDFQKGDIAEGYSVSREKKESFPLTVTSAQKNPTAFYLCASTRGWSNQPQHFGDGTRLSIL.

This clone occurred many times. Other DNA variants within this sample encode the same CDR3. Here the CDR3 DNA reads TGCGCCAGCAGCCAAGAGGGGGGAACTGGAAACACCATATATTTT. Amino acid sequence: CASSQEGGTGNTIYF. The chain is built from TRBV4-1 and TRBJ1-3; a weak D match, TRBD1 (5 bases). This CDR3 contains 15 residues. Germline CDR1 is MGHRA and CDR2 is YSYEKL. Trimming pared 0 bases from V and 2 bases from J, leaving 8 bases between.

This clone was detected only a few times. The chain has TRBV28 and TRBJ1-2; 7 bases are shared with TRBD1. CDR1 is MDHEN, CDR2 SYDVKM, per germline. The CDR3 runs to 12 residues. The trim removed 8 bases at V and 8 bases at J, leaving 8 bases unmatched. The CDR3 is CASGQAPRGYTF. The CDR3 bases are TGTGCCAGCGGACAGGCCCCTAGGGGCTACACCTTC.

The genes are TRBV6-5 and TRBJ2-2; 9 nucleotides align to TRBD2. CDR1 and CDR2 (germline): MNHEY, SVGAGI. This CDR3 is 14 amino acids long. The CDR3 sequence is CATRGGSNTGELFF. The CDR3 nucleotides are TGTGCTACGCGGGGGGGGTCGAACACCGGGGAGCTGTTTTTT.

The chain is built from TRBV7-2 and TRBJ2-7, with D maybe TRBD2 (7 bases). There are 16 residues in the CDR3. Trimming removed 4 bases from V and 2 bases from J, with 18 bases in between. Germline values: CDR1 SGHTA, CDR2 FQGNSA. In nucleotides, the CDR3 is TGTGCCAGCAGCTCGGAGGGGGGGGCTGGGGCCTACGAGCAGTACTTC. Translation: CASSSEGGAGAYEQYF. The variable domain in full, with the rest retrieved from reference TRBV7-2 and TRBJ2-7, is GAGVSQSPSNKVTEKGKDVELRCDPISGHTALYWYRQSLGQGLEFLIYFQGNSAPDKSGLPSDRFSAERTGGSVSTLTIQRTQQEDSAVYLCASSSEGGAGAYEQYFGPGTRLTVT.